The 15 T cell receptor beta chains reported below all come from one sample, sequenced in a study of T cells in Graves' hyperthyroidism and ophthalmopathy. The CDR3 regions of TCR beta were amplified from RNA transcripts. HTBI primers were the set used in a first-round RT-PCR of the TCR CDR3. Each CDR3 protein gets one entry after TCRdb re-called the multiplex PCR reads with MiXCR. The table shows some 560,000 distinct CDR3 sequences, with less than 20% occurring only once. Sequenced input: blood. Receptor source: a woman in her twenties or thirties with Graves' hyperthyroidism.

The V gene is TRBV27, the J gene TRBJ1-1, with a tentative D call TRBD1 (6 bases). This CDR3 has 13 residues. The germline V and J ends were trimmed by 1 base and 6 bases, with 9 bases remaining between them. The germline V gene has CDR1 MNHEY and CDR2 SMNVEV (reference sequence). The CDR3 loop is CASSLLGGSEAFF. DNA of the CDR3: TGTGCCAGCAGTTTATTAGGGGGGTCTGAAGCTTTCTTT.

A note on this clonotype: A much larger clone differs from this one at a single base, so this may be a read error. The chain carries TRBV20-1 and TRBJ1-2, with a tentative D call TRBD1 (5 bases). Germline assignment: CDR1 DFQATT and CDR2 SNEGSKA (reference sequence). The V gene lost 7 bases and the J gene lost 5 bases, with 8 bases spanning the gap. The CDR3 is 10 amino acids. CDR3 amino acids: CSVGEYGYTF. In DNA form, the CDR3 reads TGCAGTGTGGGGGAGTATGGCTACACCTTC.

For this clonotype: Just one base apart from a much larger clone, this may be a read error. This sequence joins TRBV18 and TRBJ2-5; TRBD1 agrees at 10 bases. The CDR3 runs to 16 residues. V trimming: 2 bases; J trimming: 2 bases; junction bases outside the gene matches: 5. Germline V CDR1 and CDR2: KGHSH, LQKENI. CDR3 residues: CASSPARQGAQETQYF. CDR3 nucleotide sequence: TGTGCCAGCTCACCAGCAAGACAGGGGGCGCAAGAGACCCAGTACTTC.

This clonotype was counted ten times or more. This chain uses TRBV11-1 with TRBJ1-1; unclear D gene. CDR3 size: 15 residues. The germline V gene has CDR1 SGHAT and CDR2 FQDESV (reference sequence). V was pared by 5 bases and J by 9 bases, with 22 bases between. CDR3 in amino acids: CASSPPREMGSKAFF. The CDR3 DNA reads TGTGCCAGCAGCCCACCCCGGGAGATGGGAAGTAAAGCTTTCTTT.

This clonotype was detected ten times or more. CDR3 amino acids: CASSVTGGLYNEQFF. For the CDR3, the DNA is TGTGCCAGCAGTGTAACAGGGGGCTTGTACAATGAGCAGTTCTTC. The chain combines TRBV6-1 with TRBJ2-1; TRBD1 agrees at 9 bases. Germline loops: CDR1 MNHNS, CDR2 SASEGT. The trim removed 4 bases at V and 4 bases at J, leaving 5 bases unmatched. The length of the CDR3 is 15 residues.

The chain combines TRBV7-2 with TRBJ1-5, with 8 bases that match TRBD1. Losses at the gene ends were 5 bases for V and 6 bases for J; bases not matched to a gene: 9. The germline V gene has CDR1 SGHTA and CDR2 FQGNSA. CDR3 size: 15 residues. Here the CDR3 reads CASSETTGVVQPQHF. CDR3 nucleotide sequence: TGTGCCAGCAGCGAGACGACAGGGGTTGTTCAGCCCCAGCATTTT.

The chain has TRBV19 and TRBJ1-1; TRBD1 is a possible D gene (5 bases). This CDR3 has 13 amino acids. Trimming took off 9 bases at V and 3 bases at J, with 14 bases between the two ends. Looked up from germline, CDR1 is LNHDA and CDR2 is SQIVND (reference sequence). The CDR3 spells CASRDRVDTEAFF. The CDR3 region has the DNA TGTGCCAGCCGCGACAGAGTAGACACTGAAGCTTTCTTT. The full variable domain, rest sourced from reference TRBV19 and TRBJ1-1, is DGGITQSPKYLFRKEGQNVTLSCEQNLNHDAMYWYRQDPGQGLRLIYYSQIVNDFQKGDIAEGYSVSREKKESFPLTVTSAQKNPTAFYLCASRDRVDTEAFFGQGTRLTVV.

The chain uses TRBV4-1 and TRBJ2-1; tentatively, D is TRBD2 (5 bases). The CDR3 is 14 amino acids. The V end was cut by 3 bases, the J end by 3 bases, with 9 bases between. Germline V lookup: CDR1 MGHRA, CDR2 YSYEKL. CDR3 region: CASSHLAHYNEQFF. The CDR3, as DNA: TGCGCCAGCAGCCACCTAGCACACTACAATGAGCAGTTCTTC.

Many counts were recorded for this clonotype. The genes are TRBV28 and TRBJ2-7; the match to TRBD2 covers 7 bases. The germline V gene encodes CDR1 MDHEN and CDR2 SYDVKM. Losses at the gene ends were 5 bases for V and 9 bases for J; bases not matched to a gene: 13. The CDR3 consists of 14 residues. This CDR3 is CASSPSDGRSGQYF. CDR3 nucleotides: TGTGCCAGCAGTCCCTCTGACGGGAGGAGCGGGCAGTACTTC.

This sequence joins TRBV27 and TRBJ1-2; possibly TRBD1 for D (5 bases). This CDR3 comprises 15 residues. Trimming took 7 bases from V and 4 from J, leaving 19 bases between them. Germline assignment: CDR1 MNHEY and CDR2 SMNVEV (reference sequence). In DNA form, the CDR3 reads TGTGCCAGCACTCCGGGACCAGCTTACGCCTATGGCTACACCTTC. Translating it yields CASTPGPAYAYGYTF.

The chain combines TRBV6-1 with TRBJ2-1, with D maybe TRBD2 (6 bases). Germline V gives CDR1 MNHNS, CDR2 SASEGT. There are 15 residues in the CDR3. V was shortened by 6 bases and J by 8 bases, with 20 bases between the two germline ends. The CDR3 DNA reads as TGTGCCAGCAGCCCCGGGGACTCTCCCCGGCATGAGCAGTTCTTC. This sequence encodes CASSPGDSPRHEQFF.

The rearrangement uses TRBV24-1 and TRBJ1-5; D gene ambiguous. This CDR3 has 16 residues. Germline CDR1 and CDR2: KGHDR and SFDVKD. Trimming cost V 0 bases and J 4 bases, with 12 bases left between them. CDR3 sequence reads: CATSDLLRWENQPQHF. The CDR3 DNA follows: TGTGCCACCAGTGATTTGTTACGGTGGGAGAATCAGCCCCAGCATTTT.

This clonotype was seen ten or more times. The rearrangement uses TRBV29-1 and TRBJ2-7; D is unclear. This CDR3 has 12 residues. Germline V gene sequence: CDR1 SQVTM, CDR2 ANQGSEA. Trimming removed 5 bases from V and 3 bases from J, with 11 bases in between. The CDR3 spells CSVQYSNYEQYF. As DNA, the CDR3 is TGCAGCGTTCAATACAGCAACTACGAGCAGTACTTC.

This clonotype has only a few counts. The rearrangement links TRBV4-3 to TRBJ2-7, with TRBD2 as a possible D gene (7 bases). The CDR3 has 14 residues. The germline V and J ends were trimmed by 7 bases and 6 bases, with 19 bases remaining between them. Looked up from germline, CDR1 is LGHNA and CDR2 is YSLEER. The CDR3 here is CASTPGGGSSEQYF. The CDR3 DNA is TGCGCCAGCACCCCGGGGGGCGGGAGTAGCGAGCAGTACTTC.

This clonotype appeared many times. The V gene is TRBV9, the J gene TRBJ2-7; 8 bases fit TRBD2. Looked up from germline, CDR1 is SGDLS and CDR2 is YYNGEE. The CDR3 is 14 amino acids. Trimming removed 2 bases from V and 6 bases from J; junction bases left unmatched: 7. The CDR3 sequence: CASSVSAGVTEQYF. The CDR3 nucleotides are TGTGCCAGCAGCGTTTCAGCGGGAGTTACCGAGCAGTACTTC.